The present TCR beta chain was sequenced within a study of OX40 agonist ivuxolimab in advanced cancers. General study points: More expanded clones were seen, on average, in CD8+ T cells than in CD4+.

Germline V gene lookup returns CDR1 LNHDA and CDR2 SQIVND (reference sequence). This CDR3 spans 15 amino acids. Trimming at V came to 6 bases and at J to 0 bases, leaving 7 bases not matched to a gene. In the case of this clone: Its antigen is unknown.

Profiled with immunoSEQ multiplex PCR; TCRdb holds only in-frame clones, not every one. This table holds roughly 50,000 clones, over 80% found once. This chain uses TRBV19 with TRBJ2-7; 8 positions match TRBD1. The TCR comes from an adult with an advanced solid tumor such as melanoma, head and neck, liver or kidney cancer. Here the sequenced sample was CD4+ or CD8+ T cells sorted from blood, taken in a trial of the OX40 agonist ivuxolimab. Here the CDR3 reads CASSYRDRSSYEQYF. Here the CDR3 DNA reads TGTGCCAGTAGCTACCGGGACAGGAGCTCCTACGAGCAGTACTTC.